This T cell receptor (beta chain) comes out of a study of T-cell reconstitution after alpha-beta-depleted transplantation in children. Unique molecular identifiers tagged the TCRbeta library. TCRdb itself ran the PCR reads through MiXCR, one entry per CDR3 protein. The sample has about 460,000 distinct CDR3 sequences; 11% are singletons. Study outcomes and limitations: A year had passed since transplant, and T-cell counts and diversity by then came mostly from newly produced T cells. It was reported that alpha-beta T cells came from several hundred expanded graft clones (about two months after transplant).

Trimming took 1 base from V and 2 from J, leaving 9 bases between them. The germline CDR1 and CDR2 sequences are SGHTA and FQGNSA. This CDR3 spans 16 amino acids. This clonotype has just a few counts. Its antigen remains unknown. The chain employs TRBV7-2 and TRBJ2-6; D is unclear. The origin of this receptor is a female patient aged 2-10 years who had a stem cell transplant for aplastic anemia, so the T cells may come from the graft donor. Sequences were derived from PBMCs, mostly from graft donor cells, sampled 180 days after TCRalphabeta/CD19-depleted stem cell transplant. CDR3 sequence reads: CASSLVVTAGANVLTF. The CDR3 DNA sequence: TGTGCCAGCAGCTTAGTGGTGACCGCTGGGGCCAACGTCCTGACTTTC.